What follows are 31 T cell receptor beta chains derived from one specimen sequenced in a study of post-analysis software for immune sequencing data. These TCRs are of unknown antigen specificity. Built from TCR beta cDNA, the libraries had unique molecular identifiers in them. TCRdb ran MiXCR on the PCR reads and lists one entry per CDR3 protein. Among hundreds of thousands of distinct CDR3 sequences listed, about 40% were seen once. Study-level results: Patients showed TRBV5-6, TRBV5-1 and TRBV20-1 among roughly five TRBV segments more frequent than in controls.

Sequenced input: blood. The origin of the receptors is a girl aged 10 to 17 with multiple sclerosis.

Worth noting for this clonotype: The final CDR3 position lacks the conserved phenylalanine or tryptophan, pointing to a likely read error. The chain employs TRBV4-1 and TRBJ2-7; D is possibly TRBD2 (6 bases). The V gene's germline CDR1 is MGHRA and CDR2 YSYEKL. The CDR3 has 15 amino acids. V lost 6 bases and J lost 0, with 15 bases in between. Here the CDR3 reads CASSEGLLPSYEQYL. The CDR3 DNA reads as TGCGCCAGCAGTGAAGGACTACTCCCCTCCTACGAGCAGTACCTC.

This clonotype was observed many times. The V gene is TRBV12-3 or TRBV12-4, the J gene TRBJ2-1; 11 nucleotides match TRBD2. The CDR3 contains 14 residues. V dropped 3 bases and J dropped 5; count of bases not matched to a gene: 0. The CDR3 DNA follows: TGTGCCAGCAGTTTGACTAGCGGGAACAATGAGCAGTTCTTC. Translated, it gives CASSLTSGNNEQFF.

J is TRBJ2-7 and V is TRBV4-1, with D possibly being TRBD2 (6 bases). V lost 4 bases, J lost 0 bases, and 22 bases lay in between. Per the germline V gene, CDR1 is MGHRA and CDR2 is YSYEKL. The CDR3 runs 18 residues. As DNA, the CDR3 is TGCGCCAGCAGCCTTGTTCCCATGGGGGGAGAGCGCTCCTACGAGCAGTACTTC. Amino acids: CASSLVPMGGERSYEQYF.

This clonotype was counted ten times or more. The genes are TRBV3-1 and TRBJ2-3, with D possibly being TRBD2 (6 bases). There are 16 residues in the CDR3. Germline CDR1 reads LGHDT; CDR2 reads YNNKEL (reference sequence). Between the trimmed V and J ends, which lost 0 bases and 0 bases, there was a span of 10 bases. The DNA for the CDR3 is TGTGCCAGCAGCCAAGAGACTAGGACAAGCACAGATACGCAGTATTTT. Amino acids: CASSQETRTSTDTQYF.

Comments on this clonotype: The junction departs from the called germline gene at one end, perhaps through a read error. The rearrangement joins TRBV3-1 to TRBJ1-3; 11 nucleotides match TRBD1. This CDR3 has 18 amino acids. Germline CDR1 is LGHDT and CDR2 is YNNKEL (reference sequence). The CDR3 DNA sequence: TGTGCCGGCAGCCGACCGGGACAGGGGGTCCCCTCTGGAAACACCATATATTTT. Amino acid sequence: CAGSRPGQGVPSGNTIYF. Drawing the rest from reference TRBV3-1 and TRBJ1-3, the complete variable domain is DTAVSQTPKYLVTQMGNDKSIKCEQNLGHDTMYWYKQDSKKFLKIMFSYNNKELIINETVPNRFSPKSPDKAHLNLHINSLELGDSAVYFCAGSRPGQGVPSGNTIYFGEGSWLTVV.

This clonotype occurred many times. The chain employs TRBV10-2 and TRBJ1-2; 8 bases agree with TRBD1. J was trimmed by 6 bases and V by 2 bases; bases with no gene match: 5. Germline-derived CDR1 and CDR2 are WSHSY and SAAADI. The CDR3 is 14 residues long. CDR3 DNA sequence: TGCGCCAGCAGTGAGGTCAGGGGGCAGGATGGCTACACCTTC. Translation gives CASSEVRGQDGYTF.

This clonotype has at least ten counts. The CDR3 DNA follows: TGTGCCAGCAGCTCCAGCCGGGGGGCCAGCTCCTACAATGAGCAGTTCTTC. This encodes CASSSSRGASSYNEQFF. J is TRBJ2-1 and V is TRBV7-8; a weak D match, TRBD2 (7 bases). V shed 4 bases and J shed 0 bases, with 16 bases lying between them. Germline CDR1 and CDR2: SGHVS and FQNEAQ. This CDR3 comprises 17 residues.

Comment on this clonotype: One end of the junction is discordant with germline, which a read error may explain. The CDR3 loop is CASSSVRSSGVSTDTQYF. The CDR3 nucleotides read TGTGCCAGCAGTTCCGTCCGCTCTAGCGGAGTAAGCACAGATACGCAGTATTTC. V is TRBV12-3 or TRBV12-4 and J is TRBJ2-3; TRBD2 matches at 7 bases. The CDR3 spans 18 residues.

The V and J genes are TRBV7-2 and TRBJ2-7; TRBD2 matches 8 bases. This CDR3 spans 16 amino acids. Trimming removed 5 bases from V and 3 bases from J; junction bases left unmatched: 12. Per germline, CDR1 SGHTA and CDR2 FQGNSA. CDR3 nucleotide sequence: TGTGCCAGCAGCGGCCGAACCGGGAGGGCCCACTACGAGCAGTACTTC. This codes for CASSGRTGRAHYEQYF.

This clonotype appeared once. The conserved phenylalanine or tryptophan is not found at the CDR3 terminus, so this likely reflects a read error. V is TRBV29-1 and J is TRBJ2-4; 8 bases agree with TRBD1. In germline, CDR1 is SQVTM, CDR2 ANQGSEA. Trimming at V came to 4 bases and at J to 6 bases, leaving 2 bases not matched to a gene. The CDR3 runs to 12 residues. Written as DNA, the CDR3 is TGCAGCGTTGGTGGACAGGGAAACATTCAGTACTGC. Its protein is CSVGGQGNIQYC.

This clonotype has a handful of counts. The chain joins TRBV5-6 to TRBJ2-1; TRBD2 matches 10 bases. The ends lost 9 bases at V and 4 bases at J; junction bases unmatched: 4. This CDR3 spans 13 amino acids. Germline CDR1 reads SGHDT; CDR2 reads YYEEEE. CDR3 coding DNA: TGTGCCACCGGACTAGCGGATTACAATGAGCAGTTCTTC. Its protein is CATGLADYNEQFF.

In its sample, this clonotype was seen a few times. The CDR3 is CASSLFGQIQETQYF. The CDR3, as DNA: TGTGCCAGCAGTTTATTCGGCCAGATCCAAGAGACCCAGTACTTC. The genes are TRBV12-3 or TRBV12-4 and TRBJ2-5; no reliable D call. V lost 2 bases and J 1 base, leaving 11 bases between the germline ends. This CDR3 is 15 amino acids long.

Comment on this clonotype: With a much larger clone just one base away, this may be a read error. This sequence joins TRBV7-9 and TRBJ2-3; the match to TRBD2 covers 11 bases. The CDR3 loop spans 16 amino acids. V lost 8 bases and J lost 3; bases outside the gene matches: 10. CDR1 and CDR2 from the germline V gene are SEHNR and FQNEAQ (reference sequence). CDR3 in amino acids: CASGPLTSGRTDTQYF. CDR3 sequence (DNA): TGTGCCAGCGGCCCACTTACTAGCGGGAGAACAGATACGCAGTATTTT.

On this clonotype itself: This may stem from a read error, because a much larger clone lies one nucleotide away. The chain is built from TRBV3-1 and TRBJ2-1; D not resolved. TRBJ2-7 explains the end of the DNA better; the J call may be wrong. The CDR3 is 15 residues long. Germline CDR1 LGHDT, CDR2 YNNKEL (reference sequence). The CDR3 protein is CASSQLQSVYNEQYF. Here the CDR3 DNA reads TGTGCCAGCAGCCAATTACAGTCCGTCTACAATGAGCAGTACTTC.

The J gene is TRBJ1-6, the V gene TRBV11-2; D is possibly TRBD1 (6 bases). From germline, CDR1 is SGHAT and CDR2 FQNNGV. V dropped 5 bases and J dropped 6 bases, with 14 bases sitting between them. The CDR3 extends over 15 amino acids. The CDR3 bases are TGTGCCAGCAGCCTGTGGACAGTGTCTAATTCACCCCTCCACTTT. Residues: CASSLWTVSNSPLHF.

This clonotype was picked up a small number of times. This CDR3 is CASSSAGGPDYEQFF. The CDR3 nucleotides read TGTGCCAGCAGCTCCGCGGGGGGGCCGGACTATGAGCAGTTCTTC. The chain recombines TRBV4-2 with TRBJ2-1, with TRBD2 identical over 9 bases. Germline V gene lookup returns CDR1 LGHNA and CDR2 YNFKEQ. After removal of 5 bases from V and 8 bases from J, the junction contained 10 bases not matched to a gene. The CDR3 contains 15 residues.

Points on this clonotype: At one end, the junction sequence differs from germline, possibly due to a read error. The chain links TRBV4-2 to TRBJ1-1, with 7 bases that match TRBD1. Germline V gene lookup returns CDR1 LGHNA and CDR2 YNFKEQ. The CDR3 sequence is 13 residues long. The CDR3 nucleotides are TGTGCCAGCAGCTCGACAGGGAACGCTGAAGCTTTCTTT. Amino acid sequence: CASSSTGNAEAFF.

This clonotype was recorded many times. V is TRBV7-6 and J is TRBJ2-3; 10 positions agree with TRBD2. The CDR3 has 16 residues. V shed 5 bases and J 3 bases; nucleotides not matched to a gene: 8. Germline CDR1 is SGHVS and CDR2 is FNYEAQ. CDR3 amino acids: CASSIPSGGGTDTQYF. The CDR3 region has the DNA TGTGCCAGCAGCATTCCTAGCGGGGGAGGGACAGATACGCAGTATTTT.

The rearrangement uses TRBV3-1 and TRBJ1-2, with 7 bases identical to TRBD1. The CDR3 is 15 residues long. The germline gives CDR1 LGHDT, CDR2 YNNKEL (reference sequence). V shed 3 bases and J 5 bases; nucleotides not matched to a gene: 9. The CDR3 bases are TGTGCCAGCAGCCAGATGGAGACAGGGATGTATGGCTACACCTTC. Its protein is CASSQMETGMYGYTF.

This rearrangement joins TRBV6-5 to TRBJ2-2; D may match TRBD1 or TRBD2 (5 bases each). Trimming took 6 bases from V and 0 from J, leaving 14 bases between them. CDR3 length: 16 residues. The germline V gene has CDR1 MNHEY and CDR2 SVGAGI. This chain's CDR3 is CASSYPGRTNTGELFF. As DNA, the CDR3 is TGTGCCAGCAGCTACCCGGGACGTACGAACACCGGGGAGCTGTTTTTT.

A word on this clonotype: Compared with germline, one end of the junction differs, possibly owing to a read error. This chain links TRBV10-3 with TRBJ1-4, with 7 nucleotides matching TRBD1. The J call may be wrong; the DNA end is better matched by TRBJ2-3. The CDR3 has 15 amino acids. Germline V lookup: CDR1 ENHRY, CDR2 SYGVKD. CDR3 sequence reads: CAMQTGTSDTDMQYF. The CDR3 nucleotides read TGTGCCATGCAGACAGGGACCTCTGACACAGATATGCAGTATTTT.

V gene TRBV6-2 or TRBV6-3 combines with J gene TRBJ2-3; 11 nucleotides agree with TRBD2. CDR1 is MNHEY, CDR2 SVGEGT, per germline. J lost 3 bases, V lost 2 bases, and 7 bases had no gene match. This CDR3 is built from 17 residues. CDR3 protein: CASSYTASGRITDTQYF. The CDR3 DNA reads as TGTGCCAGCAGTTACACGGCTAGCGGGAGGATAACAGATACGCAGTATTTT.

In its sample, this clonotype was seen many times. CDR3 in amino acids: CASSHEGSAGTSSYNEQFF. CDR3 bases: TGCGCCAGCAGCCACGAGGGATCAGCGGGGACGAGCTCCTACAATGAGCAGTTCTTC. This chain uses TRBV4-1 with TRBJ2-1; 7 bases are shared with TRBD2. The germline V gene encodes CDR1 MGHRA and CDR2 YSYEKL. J was trimmed by 0 bases and V by 3 bases; bases with no gene match: 14. The CDR3 is 19 residues long.

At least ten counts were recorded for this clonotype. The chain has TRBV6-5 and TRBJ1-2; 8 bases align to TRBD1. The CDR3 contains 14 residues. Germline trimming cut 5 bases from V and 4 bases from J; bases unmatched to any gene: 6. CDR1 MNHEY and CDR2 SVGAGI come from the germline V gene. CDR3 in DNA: TGTGCCAGCAGTCCAACAGGGGGTGGCTATGGCTACACCTTC. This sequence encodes CASSPTGGGYGYTF.

The CDR3 sequence: CASSPGTSSSPLHF. The DNA for the CDR3 is TGTGCCAGCAGTCCCGGGACGTCGAGTTCACCCCTCCACTTT. The genes are TRBV6-6 and TRBJ1-6; weak D call: TRBD1 (5 bases). Looked up from germline, CDR1 is MNHNY and CDR2 is SVGAGI (reference sequence). The CDR3 has 14 amino acids. Trimming removed 5 bases at V and 9 bases at J, with 14 bases between.

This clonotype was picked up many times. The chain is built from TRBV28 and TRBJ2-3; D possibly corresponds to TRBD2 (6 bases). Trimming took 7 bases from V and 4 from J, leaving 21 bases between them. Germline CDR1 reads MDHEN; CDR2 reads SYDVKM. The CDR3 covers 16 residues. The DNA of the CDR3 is TGTGCCAGCACCTCATCCTCCGGGGGTAGCCCAGATACGCAGTATTTT. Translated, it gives CASTSSSGGSPDTQYF.

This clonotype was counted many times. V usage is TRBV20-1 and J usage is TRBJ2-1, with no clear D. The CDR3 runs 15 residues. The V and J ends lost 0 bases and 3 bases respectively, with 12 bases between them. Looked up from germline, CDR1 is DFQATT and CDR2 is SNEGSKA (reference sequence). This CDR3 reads CSARDTTDGYNEQFF. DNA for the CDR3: TGCAGTGCTAGAGATACAACGGACGGCTACAATGAGCAGTTCTTC.

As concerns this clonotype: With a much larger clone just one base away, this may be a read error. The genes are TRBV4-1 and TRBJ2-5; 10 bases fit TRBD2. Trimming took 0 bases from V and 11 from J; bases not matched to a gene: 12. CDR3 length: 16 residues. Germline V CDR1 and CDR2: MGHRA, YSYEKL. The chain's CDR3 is CASSQDFSGRRNEQYF. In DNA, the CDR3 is TGCGCCAGCAGCCAAGATTTTAGCGGGAGGCGCAATGAGCAGTACTTC.

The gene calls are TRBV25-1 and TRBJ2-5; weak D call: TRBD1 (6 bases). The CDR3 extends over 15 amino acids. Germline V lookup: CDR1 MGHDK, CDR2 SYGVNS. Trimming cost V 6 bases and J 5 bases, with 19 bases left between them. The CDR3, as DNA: TGTGCCAGCAGCCTGGCCCCAGGGGAGAGGGAGACCCAGTACTTC. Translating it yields CASSLAPGERETQYF.

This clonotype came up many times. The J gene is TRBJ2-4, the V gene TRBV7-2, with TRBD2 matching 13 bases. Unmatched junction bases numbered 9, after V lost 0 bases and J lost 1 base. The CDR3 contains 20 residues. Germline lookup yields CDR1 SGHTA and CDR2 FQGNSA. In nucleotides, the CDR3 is TGTGCCAGCAGCTTAGCGGAACTAGCGGGAGGGAACCCGGCCAAAAACATTCAGTACTTC. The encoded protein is CASSLAELAGGNPAKNIQYF.

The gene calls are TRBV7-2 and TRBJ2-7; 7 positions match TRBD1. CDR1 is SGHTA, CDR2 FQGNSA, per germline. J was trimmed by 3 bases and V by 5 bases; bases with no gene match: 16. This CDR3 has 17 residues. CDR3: CASSPWPGTATLYEQYF. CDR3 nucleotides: TGTGCCAGCAGCCCGTGGCCAGGGACAGCTACCCTCTACGAGCAGTACTTC.